The present T cell receptor beta chain was sequenced within a study of CD8+ T cells in alopecia areata. Broader study findings: Although TCR sharing was seen in mice, sharing across patients was less clear, possibly for HLA-related reasons.

Germline assignment: CDR1 SGHNT and CDR2 YYREEE (reference sequence). The length of the CDR3 is 11 residues. V was pared by 4 bases and J by 4 bases, with 3 bases between. Samples from alopecia areata patients were lesional scalp punch biopsies and peripheral blood. Sorting from PBMCs produced CD4+ and CD8+ T cells. The sample holds a few counts of this clone. Its target is unknown. The authors extracted RNA and reverse transcribed it into cDNA as the sequencing template. Measured with immunoSEQ multiplex PCR; TCRdb has only the in-frame clones, and not every one. The repertoire holds roughly 150,000 clones, more than 75% seen once, with over 12% in the top ten.

The specimen was CD8+ T cells sorted from blood, collected at week 0. The chain is built from TRBV5-4 and TRBJ2-1; D is uncertain. This clonotype was sampled from a human donor with alopecia areata. Here the CDR3 reads CASSVYNEQFF. In DNA, the CDR3 is TGTGCCAGCAGCGTTTACAATGAGCAGTTCTTC.